This TCR beta chain was sequenced in a study of T cells in Graves' hyperthyroidism and ophthalmopathy. There were TCR beta CDR3 regions amplified from RNA transcripts. The TCR CDR3 first-round RT-PCR relied on the HTBI primer set. TCRdb re-called the multiplex PCR reads through MiXCR, storing one row per CDR3 protein. The top ten clones hold more than 15% of a sample with 500,000 to 600,000 distinct CDR3 sequences, 15% to 20% of them seen once. This clonotype was recorded at least ten times. With V trimmed by 7 bases and J by 3 bases, 6 bases remained unmatched. The CDR3 length is 13 residues. Looked up from germline, CDR1 is SQVTM and CDR2 is ANQGSEA. Among the patients, aged 18 to 65, hyperthyroidism was newly diagnosed and had lasted under 2 months. The authors obtained PBMCs from over 8 ml of fresh peripheral blood.

The chain is built from TRBV29-1 and TRBJ2-5; the match to TRBD1 covers 9 bases. Material: blood. This TCR came from a woman aged 18-35 years with Graves' hyperthyroidism. The CDR3 reads CSARRTGEETQYF. CDR3 coding DNA: TGCAGCGCCCGCCGGACAGGGGAAGAGACCCAGTACTTC.